The entry below gives a single T cell receptor (beta chain) sequence along with its context. What it binds is not known. The data are from a study of T-cell memory formation after mild COVID-19. Background on the study: In these data, TCR clusters were largely donor specific.

V lost 6 bases and J 3 bases, leaving 12 bases between the germline ends. CDR3 length: 13 residues. CDR1 MDHEN and CDR2 SYDVKM come from the germline V gene. TCRdb ran MiXCR on the 5' RACE reads and lists one entry per CDR3 protein. The sample lists 180,000 or so distinct CDR3 sequences, more than 9% seen once, with 3.5% to 4.5% in the top ten. General study findings and limits: Clones shrinking from day 15 to 85 showed even CD4/CD8 mixes; later expanders tilted CD4+.

The source of this sequence is a man aged 18 to 30 who had mild COVID-19 (a few samples of this study predate the infection). Cell type and time point are not known. The sample taken for sequencing was PBMCs or a T cell subset sorted from them (not recorded which). The chain employs TRBV28 and TRBJ2-7; the D is unclear. CDR3 sequence (DNA): TGTGCCAGCAGCCCATCAGAAGTCTACGAGCAGTACGTC. This gives the protein CASSPSEVYEQYV.